Below, 30 T cell receptor beta chains from the same sample are listed, as sequenced in a study of blood T cell repertoires in COVID-19. TCRdb keeps only in-frame clones here, not all; method: immunoSEQ multiplex PCR. This sample carries about 180,000 clones, under 85% of them seen once, and the ten largest clones take roughly 6.8%. The sequenced material came from peripheral blood. These receptors were obtained from a human donor in a cohort sampled during active COVID-19.

This chain joins TRBV6-5 and TRBJ1-3; D gene ambiguous. Germline V gene lookup returns CDR1 MNHEY and CDR2 SVGAGI. Trimming shortened V by 8 bases and J by 0 bases, and 5 bases separated the two germline ends. The CDR3 has 12 amino acids. The CDR3 sequence is CASESSGNTIYF. The CDR3, as DNA: TGTGCCAGCGAGAGCTCTGGAAACACCATATATTTT.

The chain carries TRBV5-4 and TRBJ2-7, with TRBD1 identical over 8 bases. This CDR3 is 14 amino acids long. Trimming took 4 bases from V and 3 from J; bases not matched to a gene: 6. CDR1 and CDR2 from the germline V gene are SGHNT and YYREEE (reference sequence). This CDR3 is CASSIGTGNYEQYF. The CDR3 nucleotides are TGTGCCAGCAGCATAGGGACAGGCAACTACGAGCAGTACTTC. The whole variable domain, remainder taken from reference TRBV5-4 and TRBJ2-7, is ETGVTQSPTHLIKTRGQQVTLRCSSQSGHNTVSWYQQALGQGPQFIFQYYREEENGRGNFPPRFSGLQFPNYSSELNVNALELDDSALYLCASSIGTGNYEQYFGPGTRLTVT.

The J gene is TRBJ1-5, the V gene TRBV6-5, with TRBD1 matching over 7 bases. This CDR3 spans 15 amino acids. With V trimmed by 7 bases and J by 3 bases, 9 bases remained unmatched. Germline V gene lookup returns CDR1 MNHEY and CDR2 SVGAGI. The CDR3, as DNA: TGTGCCAGCATTCGGACAGGTCGGGTCAATCAGCCCCAGCATTTT. It codes for CASIRTGRVNQPQHF.

The chain couples TRBV12-5 to TRBJ2-7; a weak D match, TRBD1 (6 bases). CDR1 LGHNT and CDR2 FRNRAP come from the germline V gene. The CDR3 runs 13 residues. Trimming left V 7 bases short and J 3 bases short, with 13 bases between. The CDR3 region is CASAWDTDYEQYF. The CDR3, as DNA: TGTGCTAGTGCCTGGGACACGGACTACGAGCAGTACTTC.

V usage is TRBV6-5 and J usage is TRBJ2-7; possible D gene TRBD1, 5 bases. In germline, CDR1 is MNHEY, CDR2 SVGAGI. The CDR3 is made up of 13 amino acids. Trimming left V 4 bases short and J 3 bases short, with 10 bases between. Here the CDR3 reads CASSWGTHYEQYF. The DNA for the CDR3 is TGTGCCAGCAGTTGGGGCACCCACTACGAGCAGTACTTC.

The chain has TRBV29-1 and TRBJ2-7; D is uncertain. This CDR3 comprises 11 residues. Germline-derived CDR1 and CDR2 are SQVTM and ANQGSEA. V lost 1 base to trimming and J lost 5 bases, with 6 bases between them. CDR3 residues: CSVEGAHEQYF. The DNA of the CDR3 is TGCAGCGTTGAAGGGGCCCACGAGCAGTACTTC.

The chain is built from TRBV24-1 and TRBJ1-2, with 7 bases that match TRBD1. The germline gives CDR1 KGHDR, CDR2 SFDVKD. The V and J ends lost 9 bases and 5 bases, in that order; junction bases with no gene match: 5. The CDR3 totals 12 residues. CDR3 loop: CATPGTEYGYTF. The CDR3 nucleotides read TGTGCCACCCCTGGGACAGAGTATGGCTACACCTTC.

The V and J genes are TRBV6-1 and TRBJ2-1, with 11 bases aligning to TRBD2. The germline V gene has CDR1 MNHNS and CDR2 SASEGT. The CDR3 length is 16 residues. V shed 4 bases, J shed 6 bases, and the junction held 8 bases outside the gene matches. The DNA of the CDR3 is TGTGCCAGCAGTGCCCCCGCTAGCGGGGGGTTCAATGAGCAGTTCTTC. Translated: CASSAPASGGFNEQFF.

This clone has just one count. V and J are TRBV19 and TRBJ1-1, with D uncertain. The CDR3 extends over 12 amino acids. V was pared by 5 bases and J by 7 bases, with 11 bases between. Germline lookup yields CDR1 LNHDA and CDR2 SQIVND (reference sequence). The CDR3 DNA follows: TGTGCCAGTAGTGAGCGGACCTTTGAAGCTTTCTTT. Translating gives CASSERTFEAFF. Together with reference TRBV19 and TRBJ1-1, the CDR3 gives the full variable domain: DGGITQSPKYLFRKEGQNVTLSCEQNLNHDAMYWYRQDPGQGLRLIYYSQIVNDFQKGDIAEGYSVSREKKESFPLTVTSAQKNPTAFYLCASSERTFEAFFGQGTRLTVV.

The rearrangement joins TRBV3-1 (or the pseudogene TRBV3-2) to TRBJ1-2; D is ambiguous. Trimming shortened V by 0 bases and J by 5 bases, and 13 bases separated the two germline ends. CDR1 and CDR2 (germline): LGHDT, YNNKEL (reference sequence). The CDR3 consists of 15 residues. For the CDR3, the DNA is TGTGCCAGCAGCCAAGAGGAAACAGCTTATTATGGCTACACCTTC. Protein: CASSQEETAYYGYTF.

This clone has a handful of counts. This chain joins TRBV9 and TRBJ2-3, with D possibly matching TRBD1 (5 bases). The germline gives CDR1 SGDLS, CDR2 YYNGEE. Trimming pared 3 bases from V and 4 bases from J, leaving 12 bases between. There are 14 residues in the CDR3. The CDR3 DNA reads as TGTGCCAGCAGCGCACCGACAGCCCCAGATACGCAGTATTTT. Its translation is CASSAPTAPDTQYF.

CDR3 bases: TGCGCCAGAGGGACAGACCCTAACTATGGCTACACCTTC. This encodes CARGTDPNYGYTF. The gene calls are TRBV23-1 and TRBJ1-2; TRBD1 matches 7 bases. Being an ORF, TRBV23-1 has a function that is uncertain. This CDR3 region has 13 residues. The trim removed 9 bases at V and 0 bases at J, leaving 4 bases unmatched.

This rearrangement joins TRBV3-1 (or the pseudogene TRBV3-2) to TRBJ1-4, with 9 bases fitting TRBD1. CDR1 is LGHDT and CDR2 is YNNKEL in the germline V gene (reference sequence). CDR3 size: 16 residues. V lost 3 bases to trimming and J lost 5 bases; unmatched junction nucleotides: 7. In nucleotides, the CDR3 is TGTGCCAGCAGCCAGATACAGGGGGCCTTGAATGAAAAACTGTTTTTT. It codes for CASSQIQGALNEKLFF.

The CDR3 reads CASSGSSYEQYF. The CDR3 DNA follows: TGTGCCAGCAGTGGTAGCTCCTACGAGCAGTACTTC. The genes are TRBV2 and TRBJ2-7, with no clear D. The CDR3 consists of 12 residues. Germline CDR1 is SNHLY and CDR2 is FYNNEI. V lost 4 bases and J lost 0, with 4 bases in between.

This sequence joins TRBV19 and TRBJ2-3; D is unresolved. Germline CDR1 LNHDA, CDR2 SQIVND (reference sequence). The CDR3 covers 13 residues. Trimming removed 3 bases from V and 3 bases from J, with 7 bases in between. The CDR3 protein is CASSILETDTQYF. CDR3 DNA: TGTGCCAGTAGTATCCTTGAGACAGATACGCAGTATTTT.

The chain employs TRBV19 and TRBJ2-5; 9 bases line up with TRBD1. Per the germline V gene, CDR1 is LNHDA and CDR2 is SQIVND (reference sequence). The CDR3 sequence is 16 residues long. V shed 4 bases and J 1 base; nucleotides not matched to a gene: 7. The CDR3 loop reads CASSTGQGRFQETQYF. In DNA form, the CDR3 reads TGTGCCAGTAGTACGGGACAGGGACGGTTCCAAGAGACCCAGTACTTC. Full variable domain (remainder filled in from reference TRBV19 and TRBJ2-5): DGGITQSPKYLFRKEGQNVTLSCEQNLNHDAMYWYRQDPGQGLRLIYYSQIVNDFQKGDIAEGYSVSREKKESFPLTVTSAQKNPTAFYLCASSTGQGRFQETQYFGPGTRLLVL.

A remark on this clone: At one boundary the junction diverges from the germline segment, which might be a read error. The chain carries TRBV4-1 and TRBJ2-2; 7 nucleotides align to TRBD1. CDR1 MGHRA and CDR2 YSYEKL come from the germline V gene. The length of the CDR3 is 13 residues. The CDR3 protein is CASSQDRTGGPVF. The CDR3 region has the DNA TGCGCCAGCAGCCAAGATAGGACAGGCGGTCCGGTTTTT.

The chain carries TRBV18 and TRBJ1-2, with D uncertain. CDR1 is KGHSH, CDR2 LQKENI, per germline. The CDR3 extends over 14 amino acids. V was clipped by 3 bases and J by 3 bases, with 11 bases between them. CDR3 DNA sequence: TGTGCCAGCTCACCTGGCCAGGTCCACTATGGCTACACCTTC. Translating it yields CASSPGQVHYGYTF.

The chain combines TRBV5-1 with TRBJ1-2; 7 positions match TRBD1. Germline V gives CDR1 SGHRS, CDR2 YFSETQ. The CDR3 runs 14 residues. V lost 0 bases, J lost 7 bases, and 6 bases stayed unmatched. CDR3 sequence: CASSLALGGAGYTF. The CDR3 DNA reads TGCGCCAGCAGCTTGGCTCTAGGGGGCGCTGGCTACACCTTC.

In regard to this clone: The CDR3 end shows no conserved phenylalanine or tryptophan, and so a read error is likely. No DNA is shown, since the ends of the CDR3 on it are uncertain; the CDR3 is the one TCRdb lists. V gene TRBV7-6 combines with J gene TRBJ1-2. The CDR3 comprises 14 residues, both ends counted. Germline CDR1 is SGHVS and CDR2 is FNYEAQ. CDR3 residues: CASSLAVGSQPSFV.

The DNA for the CDR3 is TGTGCCAGCAGCCCGGGGGACGGCCTCATGAACACTGAAGCTTTCTTT. This gives the protein CASSPGDGLMNTEAFF. The chain couples TRBV7-9 to TRBJ1-1, with D possibly being TRBD1 (5 bases). V lost 5 bases to trimming and J lost 0 bases, with 16 bases between them. There are 16 residues in the CDR3. Germline CDR1 reads SEHNR; CDR2 reads FQNEAQ (reference sequence). The full variable domain, its missing parts supplied by reference TRBV7-9 and TRBJ1-1, is DTGVSQNPRHKITKRGQNVTFRCDPISEHNRLYWYRQTLGQGPEFLTYFQNEAQLEKSRLLSDRFSAERPKGSFSTLEIQRTEQGDSAMYLCASSPGDGLMNTEAFFGQGTRLTVV.

A single count supports this clone. The J gene is TRBJ1-2, the V gene TRBV15; 9 bases agree with TRBD1. The CDR3 extends over 17 amino acids. The V gene's germline CDR1 is LNHNV and CDR2 YYDKDF (reference sequence). Trimming at V came to 0 bases and at J to 4 bases, leaving 9 bases not matched to a gene. CDR3 sequence (DNA): TGTGCCACCAGCAGAGATCGTTCGGGACAGGGTCTCTATGGCTACACCTTC. Protein: CATSRDRSGQGLYGYTF.

The chain is built from TRBV12-3 or TRBV12-4 and TRBJ2-7, with TRBD2 matching over 7 bases. The V and J ends lost 6 bases and 5 bases, in that order; junction bases with no gene match: 4. The CDR3 runs 12 residues. The CDR3 DNA reads TGTGCCAGCAGGTATGGGGGGGACGAGCAGTACTTC. Amino acids: CASRYGGDEQYF.

This clone was picked up a small number of times. V usage is TRBV5-1 and J usage is TRBJ2-7; the match to TRBD1 covers 8 bases. V dropped 3 bases and J dropped 9; count of bases not matched to a gene: 5. The CDR3 has 12 amino acids. Germline CDR1 and CDR2: SGHRS and YFSETQ. CDR3 nucleotides: TGCGCCAGCAGCTCGGACAGGGTAGGGCAGTACTTC. This encodes CASSSDRVGQYF.

V usage is TRBV12-3 or TRBV12-4 and J usage is TRBJ1-1; weak D call: TRBD1 (5 bases). The CDR3 runs 11 residues. V lost 3 bases and J lost 12, with 11 bases in between. As DNA, the CDR3 is TGTGCCAGCAGTTTTTCAGGGAAGACTTTCTTT. Translated: CASSFSGKTFF.

V is TRBV10-3 and J is TRBJ1-2; 7 bases agree with TRBD1. V lost 0 bases to trimming and J lost 0 bases; unmatched junction nucleotides: 4. The V gene's germline CDR1 is ENHRY and CDR2 SYGVKD. The CDR3 is 16 residues long. The CDR3 loop reads CAISESRRGPNYGYTF. In DNA form, the CDR3 reads TGTGCCATCAGTGAGTCTAGGAGGGGGCCTAACTATGGCTACACCTTC.

The J gene is TRBJ2-2, the V gene TRBV2; D is ambiguous. The CDR3 is 15 amino acids. V lost 6 bases and J lost 1, with 12 bases in between. Germline-derived CDR1 and CDR2 are SNHLY and FYNNEI. The CDR3 DNA sequence: TGTGCCAGCAGCACTCTGGCAGGGAACACCGGGGAGCTGTTTTTT. Amino acid sequence: CASSTLAGNTGELFF.

The chain joins TRBV2 to TRBJ1-5; D ambiguous. Germline V gene data show CDR1 as SNHLY and CDR2 as FYNNEI. Trimming removed 1 base from V and 7 bases from J, with 14 bases in between. There are 15 residues in the CDR3. The CDR3 DNA reads TGTGCCAGCAGTGAAGAAAGTGGGCTAAGGCAGCCCCAGCATTTT. This sequence encodes CASSEESGLRQPQHF.

This clone turned up a few times. The chain couples TRBV2 to TRBJ1-1, with no clear D. This CDR3 comprises 14 residues. Germline-derived CDR1 and CDR2 are SNHLY and FYNNEI. Trimming left V 4 bases short and J 0 bases short, with 9 bases between. CDR3 DNA sequence: TGTGCCAGCAGTGCACAGAACATGAACACTGAAGCTTTCTTT. Protein: CASSAQNMNTEAFF.

This clone was detected a few times. J is TRBJ2-1 and V is TRBV10-1; 9 positions agree with TRBD1. V gave up 5 bases and J gave up 5 bases; unmatched junction bases: 7. Germline V gene sequence: CDR1 WNHNN, CDR2 SYGVQD (reference sequence). The CDR3 has 15 amino acids. The CDR3 spells CASSPGTGLNNEQFF. The CDR3, as DNA: TGCGCCAGCAGTCCAGGGACAGGGTTAAACAATGAGCAGTTCTTC.